The 29 T cell receptor beta chains below come from one sample, sequenced in a study of blood T cell repertoires in COVID-19. Some clones are missing from TCRdb's copy, which holds only in-frame ones; the method was immunoSEQ multiplex PCR. This sample has more than 40,000 clones, with just over 85% found just once. Sequencing used peripheral blood. The source is a woman of 80 years or more with acute or convalescent COVID-19.

The chain recombines TRBV10-1 with TRBJ2-7; 9 nucleotides align to TRBD1. J was trimmed by 2 bases and V by 3 bases; bases with no gene match: 5. Germline V gives CDR1 WNHNN, CDR2 SYGVQD (reference sequence). The CDR3 loop spans 15 amino acids. CDR3 sequence reads: CASSEPGQGAYEQYF. As DNA, the CDR3 is TGCGCCAGCAGTGAACCGGGACAGGGTGCCTACGAGCAGTACTTC.

The CDR3 nucleotides read TGTGCCAGCAGCTCCCGCCCCCGGACAGCCAACACTGAAGCTTTCTTT. It yields the protein CASSSRPRTANTEAFF. The chain carries TRBV7-2 and TRBJ1-1, with D perhaps TRBD1 (6 bases). CDR3 length: 16 amino acids. CDR1 SGHTA and CDR2 FQGNSA come from the germline V gene. Trimming pared 4 bases from V and 2 bases from J, leaving 17 bases between.

The rearrangement uses TRBV19 and TRBJ1-1; maybe TRBD1 (5 bases). The V gene's germline CDR1 is LNHDA and CDR2 SQIVND (reference sequence). The germline V and J ends were trimmed by 6 bases and 0 bases, with 11 bases remaining between them. The CDR3 is 14 residues long. CDR3 residues: CASSRGGLNTEAFF. In DNA form, the CDR3 reads TGTGCCAGTAGCCGGGGGGGGTTGAACACTGAAGCTTTCTTT.

V gene TRBV19 combines with J gene TRBJ1-3; 7 positions agree with TRBD1. The germline V gene has CDR1 LNHDA and CDR2 SQIVND (reference sequence). The trim removed 8 bases at V and 8 bases at J, leaving 9 bases unmatched. This CDR3 has 13 amino acids. The CDR3 nucleotides read TGTGCCAGTCGTGACAGGGTAGGAGACACCATATATTTT. Protein sequence: CASRDRVGDTIYF.

The rearrangement uses TRBV7-2 and TRBJ2-3; 8 bases match TRBD2. V trimming: 7 bases; J trimming: 9 bases; junction bases outside the gene matches: 12. Germline V CDR1 and CDR2: SGHTA, FQGNSA. This CDR3 spans 14 amino acids. The CDR3 here is CASKPGLEVSTQYF. The CDR3 bases are TGTGCCAGCAAACCGGGACTAGAAGTCAGCACGCAGTATTTT.

The CDR3 DNA reads as TGTGCCAGCAGCCTATTAGCAGGGGGCACTGAAGCTTTCTTT. Amino acid sequence: CASSLLAGGTEAFF. The chain links TRBV7-9 to TRBJ1-1; 7 bases map to TRBD1. With 5 bases clipped from V and 4 bases from J, the junction kept 7 bases outside the gene matches. Germline CDR1 is SEHNR and CDR2 is FQNEAQ (reference sequence). This CDR3 contains 14 residues.

The J gene is TRBJ2-1, the V gene TRBV21-1; the D call of TRBD2 is as the table states it, not checked on the DNA. TRBV21-1 is classified as a pseudogene. This CDR3 is 13 amino acids long. CDR3 sequence reads: CATAGPSYNEQFF. CDR3 bases: TGTGCCACCGCGGGGCCCTCCTACAATGAGCAGTTCTTC.

This chain joins TRBV11-2 and TRBJ2-3, with D perhaps matching TRBD1 (5 bases). CDR3 length equals 14 residues. V dropped 5 bases and J dropped 4 bases, with 13 bases sitting between them. Germline values: CDR1 SGHAT, CDR2 FQNNGV. This CDR3 reads CASSPAGQADTQYF. The CDR3 DNA sequence: TGTGCCAGCAGCCCCGCAGGGCAGGCAGATACGCAGTATTTT.

V is TRBV4-1 and J is TRBJ1-1; tentative D call: TRBD1 (5 bases). Trimming left V 0 bases short and J 5 bases short, with 16 bases between. This CDR3 has 16 residues. Germline V gene lookup returns CDR1 MGHRA and CDR2 YSYEKL. CDR3 sequence reads: CASSQDYRGRGTEAFF. DNA for the CDR3: TGCGCCAGCAGCCAAGATTATCGAGGGAGGGGTACTGAAGCTTTCTTT.

This chain connects TRBV6-2 or TRBV6-3 to TRBJ1-5; D may be TRBD1 (5 bases). The germline V and J ends were trimmed by 5 bases and 6 bases, with 11 bases remaining between them. The CDR3 contains 13 residues. Germline V CDR1 and CDR2: MNHEY, SVGEGT. CDR3 nucleotide sequence: TGTGCCAGCAGTGGGGCAGGGCGTCAGCCCCAGCATTTT. It specifies CASSGAGRQPQHF.

The CDR3, as DNA: TGTGCCAGCAGCTTAGCCGAGGGTCAGCCCCAGCATTTT. It is translated as CASSLAEGQPQHF. The rearrangement uses TRBV7-9 and TRBJ1-5, with no clear D. CDR1 and CDR2 (germline): SEHNR, FQNEAQ (reference sequence). This CDR3 contains 13 residues. V shed 0 bases and J shed 6 bases, with 6 bases lying between them.

This chain links TRBV12-3 or TRBV12-4 with TRBJ1-2; no definite D call. The V gene lost 3 bases and the J gene lost 7 bases, with 9 bases spanning the gap. This CDR3 is built from 12 residues. The CDR3 reads CASSFGEGGYTF. CDR3 coding DNA: TGTGCCAGCAGTTTTGGGGAGGGTGGCTACACCTTC.

The V gene is TRBV13, the J gene TRBJ2-3, with 7 bases lining up with TRBD1. V lost 0 bases to trimming and J lost 0 bases; unmatched junction nucleotides: 3. This CDR3 is 16 amino acids long. Germline V gene data show CDR1 as PRHDT and CDR2 as FYEKMQ (reference sequence). The CDR3: CASSLGGQISTDTQYF. In DNA form, the CDR3 reads TGTGCCAGCAGCTTAGGGGGACAGATTAGCACAGATACGCAGTATTTT.

The V and J genes are TRBV6-5 and TRBJ1-1; the D gene is possibly TRBD1 (6 bases). This CDR3 spans 15 amino acids. CDR1 and CDR2 (germline): MNHEY, SVGAGI. Trimming shortened V by 0 bases and J by 0 bases, and 8 bases separated the two germline ends. The CDR3 coding sequence is TGTGCCAGCAGTTACTCGGGGGCGGTGAACACTGAAGCTTTCTTT. Encoded protein: CASSYSGAVNTEAFF.

The J gene is TRBJ2-5, the V gene TRBV3-1 (or the pseudogene TRBV3-2); 10 bases line up with TRBD1. The J segment lost 2 bases and the V segment lost 6 bases, leaving 3 bases of the junction unmatched. Germline V gene lookup returns CDR1 LGHDT and CDR2 YNNKEL (reference sequence). There are 14 residues in the CDR3. This chain's CDR3 is CASSPGQGQETQYF. CDR3 DNA sequence: TGTGCCAGCAGTCCGGGACAGGGGCAAGAGACCCAGTACTTC.

The chain couples TRBV19 to TRBJ2-2, with TRBD1 matching over 8 bases. J lost 5 bases, V lost 3 bases, and 5 bases had no gene match. CDR3 length: 15 residues. The germline CDR1 and CDR2 sequences are LNHDA and SQIVND (reference sequence). The CDR3 here is CASSMGDRITGELFF. The CDR3 DNA is TGTGCCAGTAGTATGGGGGACAGGATAACCGGGGAGCTGTTTTTT.

J is TRBJ2-2 and V is TRBV7-9; 7 nucleotides match TRBD2. The CDR3 covers 14 residues. The germline V gene has CDR1 SEHNR and CDR2 FQNEAQ (reference sequence). With 5 bases clipped from V and 6 bases from J, the junction kept 6 bases outside the gene matches. CDR3: CASSLHSGAGELFF. CDR3 bases: TGTGCCAGCAGCCTACACAGCGGGGCCGGGGAGCTGTTTTTT.

This sequence joins TRBV6-1 and TRBJ1-4; D is possibly TRBD1 (5 bases). Trimming shortened V by 3 bases and J by 4 bases, and 9 bases separated the two germline ends. There are 14 residues in the CDR3. Germline values: CDR1 MNHNS, CDR2 SASEGT. CDR3 bases: TGTGCCAGCAGTGACCGGGGGTATAATGAAAAACTGTTTTTT. It codes for CASSDRGYNEKLFF.

This clone was seen once. V gene TRBV7-2 combines with J gene TRBJ1-3, with D possibly being TRBD1 (5 bases). This CDR3 is built from 14 residues. Germline-derived CDR1 and CDR2 are SGHTA and FQGNSA. Trimming removed 5 bases from V and 4 bases from J, with 12 bases in between. In nucleotides, the CDR3 is TGTGCCAGCAGCCCAGGGTATACAGGAAACACCATATATTTT. Protein product: CASSPGYTGNTIYF. Combining the CDR3 with reference TRBV7-2 and TRBJ1-3 gives the whole variable domain GAGVSQSPSNKVTEKGKDVELRCDPISGHTALYWYRQSLGQGLEFLIYFQGNSAPDKSGLPSDRFSAERTGGSVSTLTIQRTQQEDSAVYLCASSPGYTGNTIYFGEGSWLTVV.

CDR3 nucleotide sequence: TGTGCCAGCAGCCCCCGACTAGCGGGGGGCACAGATACGCAGTATTTT. Translation gives CASSPRLAGGTDTQYF. This chain uses TRBV7-2 with TRBJ2-3; 12 bases agree with TRBD2. Germline loops: CDR1 SGHTA, CDR2 FQGNSA. The junction had 4 bases not matched to a gene; V was cut back by 5 bases and J by 1 base. The CDR3 length is 16 residues.

V gene TRBV11-3 combines with J gene TRBJ1-1; D is unresolved. The CDR3 has 13 residues. Germline CDR1 and CDR2: SGHNT and YENEEA. V was pared by 5 bases and J by 4 bases, with 11 bases between. The CDR3 reads CASSRMRSTEAFF. Here the CDR3 DNA reads TGTGCCAGCAGCCGTATGAGGAGCACTGAAGCTTTCTTT.

The chain uses TRBV6-5 and TRBJ2-7; TRBD1 matches at 7 bases. CDR1 and CDR2 from the germline V gene are MNHEY and SVGAGI. The V segment lost 4 bases and the J segment 0 bases; nucleotides outside the gene matches: 6. This CDR3 has 15 amino acids. CDR3 DNA sequence: TGTGCCAGCAGTTCGACAGGGCGGGCCTCCTACGAGCAGTACTTC. Translation: CASSSTGRASYEQYF.

The genes are TRBV5-4 and TRBJ2-7; possibly TRBD1 for D (5 bases). The ends were cut back, 4 bases at V and 2 bases at J, with 10 bases in the middle. The CDR3 totals 13 residues. Germline CDR1 is SGHNT and CDR2 is YYREEE (reference sequence). Written as DNA, the CDR3 is TGTGCCAGCAGCCGGACATCGACCTACGAGCAGTACTTC. Translating it yields CASSRTSTYEQYF.

The gene calls are TRBV30 and TRBJ1-3; TRBD1 might be the D (6 bases). There are 15 residues in the CDR3. In germline, CDR1 is GTSNPN, CDR2 SVGIG (reference sequence). V lost 0 bases and J 5 bases, leaving 14 bases between the germline ends. The chain's CDR3 is CAWSVGGAGRNTIYF. The CDR3 bases are TGTGCCTGGAGTGTAGGGGGGGCAGGGAGAAACACCATATATTTT.

The V call is TRBV10-3, the J call TRBJ2-2; D is possibly TRBD1 (6 bases). V was clipped by 8 bases and J by 4 bases, with 17 bases between them. CDR3 length equals 15 residues. Germline CDR1 reads ENHRY; CDR2 reads SYGVKD. CDR3 in amino acids: CAIGGGQRGTGELFF. The DNA for the CDR3 is TGTGCCATCGGTGGGGGCCAAAGGGGCACCGGGGAGCTGTTTTTT.

The genes are TRBV2 and TRBJ2-5; D perhaps matches TRBD2 (6 bases). Germline V gene sequence: CDR1 SNHLY, CDR2 FYNNEI. Trimming pared 7 bases from V and 4 bases from J, leaving 10 bases between. CDR3 size: 12 residues. The CDR3 here is CASIGGLETQYF. The CDR3 DNA follows: TGTGCCAGCATTGGGGGGTTAGAGACCCAGTACTTC.

The chain is built from TRBV2 and TRBJ1-3; D possibly corresponds to TRBD1 (5 bases). V was cut by 0 bases and J by 3 bases, with 9 bases left in between. The CDR3 consists of 15 residues. Germline CDR1 and CDR2: SNHLY and FYNNEI. CDR3 nucleotides: TGTGCCAGCAGTGAAGCGGCAGGGTATGGAAACACCATATATTTT. Translation: CASSEAAGYGNTIYF.

The rearrangement uses TRBV18 and TRBJ2-7; D perhaps matches TRBD1 (6 bases). Germline CDR1 KGHSH, CDR2 LQKENI. Deletions cut 4 bases from V and 2 bases from J, with 12 bases between. This CDR3 has 14 amino acids. For the CDR3, the DNA is TGTGCCAGCTCACAAGGACAGTCCCCCTACGAGCAGTACTTC. Translating it yields CASSQGQSPYEQYF.

J is TRBJ1-6 and V is TRBV7-9, with 8 bases fitting TRBD1. Trimming took 5 bases from V and 8 from J; bases not matched to a gene: 8. The germline V gene encodes CDR1 SEHNR and CDR2 FQNEAQ (reference sequence). This CDR3 is 15 amino acids long. DNA of the CDR3: TGTGCCAGCAGCGGGAGTGGGACAGGTTATTCACCCCTCCACTTT. As protein: CASSGSGTGYSPLHF.